This T cell receptor (beta chain) was recovered during a study of shared clonotypes between healthy human individuals. TCRdb keeps only in-frame clones here, not all; method: immunoSEQ multiplex PCR. The table shows some 580,000 clones, with roughly 98% occurring only once. Naive CD8 cells were CD45RO-negative, positively selected for CCR7, excluding terminally differentiated effector memory CD45RA+ cells. The J segment lost 6 bases and the V segment lost 5 bases, leaving 12 bases of the junction unmatched. CDR1 and CDR2 from the germline V gene are SEHNR and FQNEAQ (reference sequence). The CDR3 is 16 residues long.

The receptor comes from a man aged 30 to 45 in good health. The gene calls are TRBV7-9 and TRBJ1-5, with 8 bases that match TRBD1. Sequenced material: naive CD8+ T cells sorted from blood. In DNA, the CDR3 is TGTGCCAGCAGCGGAACCGACAGGGGTTTCCCTCAGCCCCAGCATTTT. Translating it yields CASSGTDRGFPQPQHF.